A selection of T cell receptor beta chains follows, all from one sample in a study of post-analysis software for immune sequencing data. A single record per CDR3 protein comes from TCRdb applying MiXCR to the PCR reads. The sample includes fewer than 600,000 distinct CDR3 sequences, approximately 46% of them seen just once. The sample taken for sequencing was blood. These receptors came from a girl aged 10-17 years with multiple sclerosis. Each CDR3 is given with its conserved first and last residue. A D gene is named only where the DNA matches it firmly. Size is stated for part of the rows, as once, few or many counts, or as a class when the clone is expanded.

V	size	J	D	DNA	CDR3
TRBV28	.	TRBJ2-1	TRBD1	TGTGCCAGCAGTCCACGGACAGGGTACAATGAGCAGTTCTTC	CASSPRTGYNEQFF
TRBV20-1	.	TRBJ2-7	TRBD2	TGCAGTGCCACCGGACTAGCGCCCTACGAGCAGTACTTC	CSATGLAPYEQYF
TRBV7-2	few	TRBJ1-5	.	TGTGCCAGCAGCGACCGGGGTTCCGCAGGGCAGCCCCAGCATTTT	CASSDRGSAGQPQHF
TRBV7-9	.	TRBJ1-1	.	TGTGCCAGCAGCTTACCAGGGGCGGCCACTGAAGCTTTCTTT	CASSLPGAATEAFF
TRBV28	.	TRBJ1-1	.	.	CASSLGLREQGETQYFGPGTEAFF
TRBV29-1	few	TRBJ2-5	.	TGCAGCGTTGTCTACCCAGCGGGGACAGCGACGAGTGAGCAGTACTTC	CSVVYPAGTATSEQYF
TRBV20-1	.	TRBJ1-5	.	TGCAGTGCTGAGTCGGGCAGGGACGCCCAGCCCCAGCATTTT	CSAESGRDAQPQHF
TRBV27	.	TRBJ2-3	TRBD2	TGTGCCAGCAGTCTCATCGTAAGCGGGAGCACATATACGCAGTATTTT	CASSLIVSGSTYTQYF
TRBV20-1	.	TRBJ2-1	.	TGCAGTGCTAGAGGAAAGCTCCACCTTCGAAGTGAGCAGTTCTTC	CSARGKLHLRSEQFF
TRBV20-1	.	TRBJ1-1	.	TGCAGGGGACGTTCATTAGACACTGAAGCTTTCTTT	CRGRSLDTEAFF
TRBV7-2	.	TRBJ2-7	TRBD1	TGTGCCAGCAGCGCCGCCGGGACAGGGACCCTAAACGAGCAGTACTTC	CASSAAGTGTLNEQYF
TRBV7-2	.	TRBJ2-7	TRBD2	TGTGCCAGCAGCGGTAGCGGGGTCTACGAGCAGTACTTC	CASSGSGVYEQYF
TRBV4-3	.	TRBJ2-7	.	TGCGCCAGCAGCCAAGAGGAGACGGGGGGCTATGAGCAGTACTTC	CASSQEETGGYEQYF
TRBV2	few	TRBJ2-7	TRBD2	TGTGCCAGCATAGGGAGGGCCGGGAGGGAGCAGTACTTC	CASIGRAGREQYF
TRBV20-1	.	TRBJ2-7	.	TGCAGTGCTAGTAGGGACGTCTCCTACGAGCAGTACTTC	CSASRDVSYEQYF
TRBV29-1	.	TRBJ2-7	.	TGCAGCGCCCAGGGCCCACCCTACGAGCAGTACTTC	CSAQGPPYEQYF
TRBV6-5	few	TRBJ2-7	TRBD2	TGTGCCAGCAGTTACGAGGGAGGGTCCCTTCGGCAGTACTTC	CASSYEGGSLRQYF